A selection of T cell receptor beta chains follows, all from one sample in a study of blood T cell repertoires in COVID-19. Using immunoSEQ multiplex PCR, the repertoire was profiled, and TCRdb retains in-frame clones only, with some absent. Of over 150,000 clones listed, 75% to 85% are singletons. The sequencing input was peripheral blood. These TCRs come from a human donor in a cohort sampled during active COVID-19. CDR3s include the opening cysteine and the closing phenylalanine or tryptophan. The D gene is left open where the match is weak. The size field is filled for only some rows; it gives once, few, many or a size class.

d_call: NA; j_call: TRBJ1-2; v_call: TRBV28; clone_size: NA; cdr3_aa: CASSFGRYGYTF; cdr3_nt: TGTGCCAGCAGTTTTGGCCGCTATGGCTACACCTTC
d_call: TRBD1; j_call: TRBJ2-3; v_call: TRBV6-5; clone_size: NA; cdr3_aa: CASKDRVRTDTQYF; cdr3_nt: TGTGCCAGCAAGGACAGGGTGAGGACAGATACGCAGTATTTT
d_call: NA; j_call: TRBJ1-1; v_call: TRBV7-9; clone_size: NA; cdr3_aa: CASSPPQGLNTEAFF; cdr3_nt: TGTGCCAGCAGCCCCCCCCAGGGCCTGAACACTGAAGCTTTCTTT
d_call: NA; j_call: TRBJ2-1; v_call: TRBV4-1; clone_size: NA; cdr3_aa: CASSQEGGPSAWNEQFF; cdr3_nt: TGCGCCAGCAGCCAAGAAGGTGGACCTAGCGCATGGAATGAGCAGTTCTTC
d_call: NA; j_call: TRBJ2-1; v_call: TRBV18; clone_size: NA; cdr3_aa: CASSPGGGIDEQFF; cdr3_nt: TGTGCCAGCTCACCGGGGGGTGGCATTGATGAGCAGTTCTTC
d_call: TRBD2; j_call: TRBJ2-2; v_call: TRBV24-1; clone_size: NA; cdr3_aa: CATSDLTSGSTGELFF; cdr3_nt: TGTGCCACCAGTGATCTTACTAGCGGGAGTACCGGGGAGCTGTTTTTT
d_call: NA; j_call: TRBJ2-7; v_call: TRBV6-5; clone_size: NA; cdr3_aa: CASRRYGDYEQYF; cdr3_nt: TGTGCCAGCAGACGCTACGGGGACTACGAGCAGTACTTC
d_call: TRBD1; j_call: TRBJ2-1; v_call: TRBV7-9; clone_size: NA; cdr3_aa: CASSERTGGNNEQFF; cdr3_nt: TGTGCCAGCAGCGAACGGACAGGGGGAAACAATGAGCAGTTCTTC
d_call: NA; j_call: TRBJ1-4; v_call: TRBV19; clone_size: once; cdr3_aa: CASSLRGRGNEKLFF; cdr3_nt: TGTGCCAGTAGTCTCCGGGGGAGGGGTAATGAAAAACTGTTTTTT
d_call: TRBD1; j_call: TRBJ1-2; v_call: TRBV5-1; clone_size: NA; cdr3_aa: CASSSGTDNGYTF; cdr3_nt: TGCGCCAGCAGTTCCGGGACAGACAATGGCTACACCTTC
d_call: TRBD2; j_call: TRBJ2-7; v_call: TRBV19; clone_size: NA; cdr3_aa: CASSSAGASKYEQYF; cdr3_nt: TGTGCCAGTAGTTCAGCGGGAGCTTCTAAGTACGAGCAGTACTTC
d_call: TRBD1; j_call: TRBJ2-2; v_call: TRBV4-2; clone_size: NA; cdr3_aa: CASSERDRGRLGTGELFF; cdr3_nt: TGTGCCAGCAGCGAACGGGACAGGGGGCGTTTAGGCACCGGGGAGCTGTTTTTT
d_call: TRBD2; j_call: TRBJ2-7; v_call: TRBV14; clone_size: NA; cdr3_aa: CASSQESSGIYEQYF; cdr3_nt: TGTGCCAGCAGCCAAGAATCCAGCGGGATCTACGAGCAGTACTTC
d_call: NA; j_call: TRBJ2-2; v_call: TRBV18; clone_size: NA; cdr3_aa: CASSPTLAGELFF; cdr3_nt: TGTGCCAGCTCACCGACTCTTGCCGGGGAGCTGTTTTTT
d_call: TRBD1; j_call: TRBJ1-5; v_call: TRBV2; clone_size: NA; cdr3_aa: CASRTGTGFDQPQHF; cdr3_nt: TGTGCCAGCAGGACCGGGACAGGGTTTGATCAGCCCCAGCATTTT
d_call: NA; j_call: TRBJ2-7; v_call: TRBV5-4; clone_size: NA; cdr3_aa: CASSLAPGAYEQYF; cdr3_nt: TGTGCCAGCAGCTTGGCCCCGGGGGCCTACGAGCAGTACTTC
d_call: NA; j_call: TRBJ1-3; v_call: TRBV11-2; clone_size: NA; cdr3_aa: CASSQHSGNTIYF; cdr3_nt: TGTGCCAGCAGCCAACACTCTGGAAACACCATATATTTT
d_call: NA; j_call: TRBJ1-1; v_call: TRBV5-1; clone_size: NA; cdr3_aa: CASSFVWAGNTEAFF; cdr3_nt: TGCGCCAGCAGCTTTGTATGGGCAGGGAACACTGAAGCTTTCTTT
d_call: TRBD1; j_call: TRBJ2-1; v_call: TRBV27; clone_size: few; cdr3_aa: CASSSDRGRFMKQFF; cdr3_nt: TGTGCCAGCAGTTCCGACAGGGGGCGATTTATGAAGCAGTTCTTC
d_call: NA; j_call: TRBJ1-1; v_call: TRBV12-5; clone_size: NA; cdr3_aa: CASGPDRSEAFF; cdr3_nt: TGTGCTAGTGGACCCGACAGATCTGAAGCTTTCTTT
d_call: TRBD1; j_call: TRBJ1-4; v_call: TRBV27; clone_size: NA; cdr3_aa: CASSAGTVAPNEKLFF; cdr3_nt: TGTGCCAGCAGTGCCGGGACAGTAGCGCCTAATGAAAAACTGTTTTTT
d_call: NA; j_call: TRBJ1-5; v_call: TRBV28; clone_size: once; cdr3_aa: CASSLLQGWGQPQHF; cdr3_nt: TGTGCCAGCAGTTTACTTCAGGGCTGGGGTCAGCCCCAGCATTTT
d_call: TRBD1; j_call: TRBJ2-7; v_call: TRBV28; clone_size: NA; cdr3_aa: CASSLLAAGQGSYEQYF; cdr3_nt: TGTGCCAGCAGTTTATTGGCCGCGGGACAGGGATCTTACGAGCAGTACTTC
d_call: TRBD2; j_call: TRBJ2-2; v_call: TRBV19; clone_size: NA; cdr3_aa: CASSIWTSGPAGELFF; cdr3_nt: TGTGCCAGTAGTATTTGGACTAGCGGGCCCGCCGGGGAGCTGTTTTTT
d_call: NA; j_call: TRBJ1-2; v_call: TRBV4-1; clone_size: NA; cdr3_aa: CASSPSTGEGYGYTF; cdr3_nt: TGCGCCAGCAGCCCTTCGACAGGCGAAGGCTATGGCTACACCTTC
d_call: TRBD1; j_call: TRBJ1-3; v_call: TRBV11-2; clone_size: NA; cdr3_aa: CASSLAMDRISGNTIYF; cdr3_nt: TGTGCCAGCAGCTTAGCGATGGACAGGATCTCTGGAAACACCATATATTTT
d_call: TRBD1; j_call: TRBJ2-5; v_call: TRBV4-1; clone_size: once; cdr3_aa: CASSPRDRVGTQYF; cdr3_nt: TGCGCCAGCAGCCCGCGAGACAGGGTGGGGACCCAGTACTTC
d_call: NA; j_call: TRBJ2-3; v_call: TRBV10-3; clone_size: NA; cdr3_aa: CAISKQKQTDTQYF; cdr3_nt: TGTGCCATCAGTAAGCAAAAGCAAACAGATACGCAGTATTTT
d_call: NA; j_call: TRBJ2-7; v_call: TRBV27; clone_size: few; cdr3_aa: CASSSTRTEYEQYF; cdr3_nt: TGTGCCAGCAGTTCGACGCGGACAGAATACGAGCAGTACTTC
d_call: TRBD2; j_call: TRBJ2-2; v_call: TRBV27; clone_size: NA; cdr3_aa: CASSLTSGTSRGELFF; cdr3_nt: TGTGCCAGCAGTTTAACTAGCGGGACTAGCAGAGGGGAGCTGTTTTTT
d_call: TRBD1; j_call: TRBJ2-5; v_call: TRBV10-2; clone_size: NA; cdr3_aa: CASNRDRGMETQYF; cdr3_nt: TGCGCCAGCAATAGGGACAGGGGAATGGAGACCCAGTACTTC
d_call: TRBD1; j_call: TRBJ2-4; v_call: TRBV19; clone_size: few; cdr3_aa: CASSRQGGFSKNIQYF; cdr3_nt: TGTGCCAGTAGTAGACAGGGGGGTTTTTCCAAAAACATTCAGTACTTC
d_call: TRBD1; j_call: TRBJ2-6; v_call: TRBV2; clone_size: NA; cdr3_aa: CASSTGQGRLSSGANVLTF; cdr3_nt: TGTGCCAGCAGTACCGGACAGGGGCGACTCAGCTCTGGGGCCAACGTCCTGACTTTC
d_call: TRBD2; j_call: TRBJ2-7; v_call: TRBV7-2; clone_size: NA; cdr3_aa: CASSLGRAGGPNYEQYF; cdr3_nt: TGTGCCAGCAGCTTAGGTCGGGCGGGAGGGCCTAATTACGAGCAGTACTTC
d_call: TRBD2; j_call: TRBJ2-5; v_call: TRBV30; clone_size: NA; cdr3_aa: CAWSGLAGGGKTQYF; cdr3_nt: TGTGCCTGGAGTGGGCTAGCGGGAGGCGGGAAGACCCAGTACTTC
d_call: TRBD1; j_call: TRBJ2-7; v_call: TRBV7-9; clone_size: few; cdr3_aa: CASSSGGRREQYF; cdr3_nt: TGTGCCAGCAGTTCAGGGGGCCGGCGCGAGCAGTACTTC
d_call: TRBD1; j_call: TRBJ2-1; v_call: TRBV4-1; clone_size: few; cdr3_aa: CASSQFQGAAGNEQFF; cdr3_nt: TGCGCCAGCAGCCAATTCCAGGGGGCGGCGGGCAATGAGCAGTTCTTC
d_call: NA; j_call: TRBJ2-7; v_call: TRBV29-1; clone_size: once; cdr3_aa: CSVNPQGGRRGEQYF; cdr3_nt: TGCAGCGTTAACCCCCAGGGGGGTCGACGGGGCGAGCAGTACTTC
d_call: NA; j_call: TRBJ2-7; v_call: TRBV9; clone_size: NA; cdr3_aa: CASSPRSDSPYEQYF; cdr3_nt: TGTGCCAGCAGCCCTCGCTCGGACAGTCCCTACGAGCAGTACTTC
d_call: TRBD2; j_call: TRBJ2-1; v_call: TRBV5-1; clone_size: NA; cdr3_aa: CASSLDGGRPNEQFF; cdr3_nt: TGCGCCAGCAGCTTGGATGGCGGGAGACCCAATGAGCAGTTCTTC
d_call: TRBD2; j_call: TRBJ2-7; v_call: TRBV7-2; clone_size: NA; cdr3_aa: CASSPRTSGRTHEQYF; cdr3_nt: TGTGCCAGCAGCCCAAGAACTAGCGGGAGAACCCACGAGCAGTACTTC
d_call: TRBD1; j_call: TRBJ2-7; v_call: TRBV7-9; clone_size: few; cdr3_aa: CASSPGTGTDDEQYF; cdr3_nt: TGTGCCAGCAGCCCCGGGACAGGGACAGACGACGAGCAGTACTTC
d_call: NA; j_call: TRBJ2-1; v_call: TRBV11-3; clone_size: few; cdr3_aa: CASSLVREGEQFF; cdr3_nt: TGTGCCAGCAGCTTAGTGAGGGAAGGTGAGCAGTTCTTC
d_call: NA; j_call: TRBJ2-2; v_call: TRBV29-1; clone_size: NA; cdr3_aa: CSGIHDRELFF; cdr3_nt: TGCAGCGGTATACATGACAGGGAGCTGTTTTTT
d_call: NA; j_call: TRBJ1-3; v_call: TRBV10-3; clone_size: NA; cdr3_aa: CAISEWGSGRGGNTIYF; cdr3_nt: TGTGCCATCAGTGAATGGGGAAGTGGCAGGGGCGGAAACACCATATATTTT
d_call: TRBD1; j_call: TRBJ2-7; v_call: TRBV9; clone_size: NA; cdr3_aa: CASSPGTVTYEQYF; cdr3_nt: TGTGCCAGCAGCCCCGGGACAGTAACCTACGAGCAGTACTTC
d_call: TRBD1; j_call: TRBJ2-5; v_call: TRBV3-1/TRBV3-2; clone_size: NA; cdr3_aa: CASSLGTVGETQYF; cdr3_nt: TGTGCCAGCAGCCTAGGGACAGTCGGAGAGACCCAGTACTTC
d_call: TRBD1; j_call: TRBJ1-5; v_call: TRBV27; clone_size: NA; cdr3_aa: CASQRQGVGNQPQHF; cdr3_nt: TGTGCCAGCCAACGACAGGGGGTTGGCAATCAGCCCCAGCATTTT
d_call: TRBD1; j_call: TRBJ1-2; v_call: TRBV9; clone_size: NA; cdr3_aa: CASSVEDRVNYGYTF; cdr3_nt: TGTGCCAGCAGCGTAGAAGACAGGGTTAACTATGGCTACACCTTC
d_call: NA; j_call: TRBJ2-7; v_call: TRBV28; clone_size: few; cdr3_aa: CASSLWGDYEQYF; cdr3_nt: TGTGCCAGCAGTTTGTGGGGGGACTACGAGCAGTACTTC
d_call: NA; j_call: TRBJ1-4; v_call: TRBV28; clone_size: NA; cdr3_aa: CATLPPGADNEKLFF; cdr3_nt: TGTGCCACCCTCCCCCCAGGGGCGGATAATGAAAAACTGTTTTTT
d_call: NA; j_call: TRBJ2-5; v_call: TRBV18; clone_size: NA; cdr3_aa: CASSPAFQETQYF; cdr3_nt: TGTGCCAGCTCACCGGCCTTTCAAGAGACCCAGTACTTC
d_call: TRBD1; j_call: TRBJ1-5; v_call: TRBV19; clone_size: NA; cdr3_aa: CASSIYGRGTGQPQHF; cdr3_nt: TGTGCCAGTAGTATTTACGGCAGGGGGACGGGTCAGCCCCAGCATTTT